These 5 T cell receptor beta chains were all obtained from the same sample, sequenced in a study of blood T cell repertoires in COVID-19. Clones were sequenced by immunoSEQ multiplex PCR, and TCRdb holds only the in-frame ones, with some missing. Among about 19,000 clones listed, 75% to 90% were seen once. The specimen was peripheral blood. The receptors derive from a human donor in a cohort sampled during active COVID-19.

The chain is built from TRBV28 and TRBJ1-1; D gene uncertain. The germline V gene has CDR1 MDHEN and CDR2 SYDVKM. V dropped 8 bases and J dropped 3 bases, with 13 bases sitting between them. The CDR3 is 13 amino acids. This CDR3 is CASGEGRDTEAFF. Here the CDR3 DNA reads TGTGCCAGCGGTGAGGGAAGGGACACTGAAGCTTTCTTT. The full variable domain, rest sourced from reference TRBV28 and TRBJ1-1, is DVKVTQSSRYLVKRTGEKVFLECVQDMDHENMFWYRQDPGLGLRLIYFSYDVKMKEKGDIPEGYSVSREKKERFSLILESASTNQTSMYLCASGEGRDTEAFFGQGTRLTVV.

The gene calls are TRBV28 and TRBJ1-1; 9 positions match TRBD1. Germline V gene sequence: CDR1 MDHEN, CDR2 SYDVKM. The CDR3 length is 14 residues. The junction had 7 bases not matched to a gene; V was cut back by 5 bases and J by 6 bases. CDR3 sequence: CASSPWDREAEAFF. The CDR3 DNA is TGTGCCAGCAGTCCCTGGGACAGGGAGGCTGAAGCTTTCTTT.

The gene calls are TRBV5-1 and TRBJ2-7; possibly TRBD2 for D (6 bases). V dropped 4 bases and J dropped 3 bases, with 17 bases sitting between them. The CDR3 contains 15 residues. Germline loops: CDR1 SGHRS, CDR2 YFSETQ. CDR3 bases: TGCGCCAGCAGCCCCGGGGGTACAGGACTCTACGAGCAGTACTTC. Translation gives CASSPGGTGLYEQYF.

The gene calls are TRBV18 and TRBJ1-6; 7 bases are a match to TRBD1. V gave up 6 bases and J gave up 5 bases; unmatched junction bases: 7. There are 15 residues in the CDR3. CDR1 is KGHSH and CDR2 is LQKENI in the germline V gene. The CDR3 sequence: CASSINGQDNSPLHF. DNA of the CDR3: TGTGCCAGCTCTATTAACGGACAGGATAATTCACCCCTCCACTTT.

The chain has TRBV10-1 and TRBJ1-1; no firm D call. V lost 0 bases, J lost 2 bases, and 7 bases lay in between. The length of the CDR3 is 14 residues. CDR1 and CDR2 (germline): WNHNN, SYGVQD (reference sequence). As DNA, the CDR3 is TGCGCCAGCAGTGAGTCGGGCAGAAACACTGAAGCTTTCTTT. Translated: CASSESGRNTEAFF.